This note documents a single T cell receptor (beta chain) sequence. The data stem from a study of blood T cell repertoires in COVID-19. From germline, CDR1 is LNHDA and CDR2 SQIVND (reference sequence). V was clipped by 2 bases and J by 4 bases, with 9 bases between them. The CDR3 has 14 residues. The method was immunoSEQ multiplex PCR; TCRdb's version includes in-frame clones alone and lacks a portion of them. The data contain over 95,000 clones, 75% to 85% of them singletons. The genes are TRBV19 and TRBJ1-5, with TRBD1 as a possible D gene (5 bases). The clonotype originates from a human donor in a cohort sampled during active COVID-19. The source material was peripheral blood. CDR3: CASSIKGKNQPQHF. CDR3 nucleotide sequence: TGTGCCAGTAGTATAAAGGGGAAGAATCAGCCCCAGCATTTT. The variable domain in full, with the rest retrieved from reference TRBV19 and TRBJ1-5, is DGGITQSPKYLFRKEGQNVTLSCEQNLNHDAMYWYRQDPGQGLRLIYYSQIVNDFQKGDIAEGYSVSREKKESFPLTVTSAQKNPTAFYLCASSIKGKNQPQHFGDGTRLSIL.